The 26 T cell receptor beta chains below all came from one sample that was sequenced in a study of CD8+CD57+ T cells in acquired aplastic anemia. Genomic DNA constituted the template upon which TCR beta VDJ and CDR3 profiling was performed. TCRdb independently ran MiXCR on the reads; one entry per CDR3 protein. Among just over 450,000 distinct CDR3 sequences listed, around 32% were seen once. Patients selected for sequencing had displayed CD8+CD57+ cell expansion by flow cytometry. Sequences were obtained from sorted CD4+, CD8+, or CD8+CD57+ T cells (not recorded which) from PBMCs. These receptors all come from a human donor with aplastic anemia.

The chain is built from TRBV20-1 and TRBJ2-7; D may be TRBD1 (5 bases). Between the trimmed V and J ends, which lost 6 bases and 1 base, there was a span of 10 bases. Per the germline V gene, CDR1 is DFQATT and CDR2 is SNEGSKA (reference sequence). The CDR3 runs 12 residues. In nucleotides, the CDR3 is TGCAGTGCGGGATCAGGGTCCTACGAGCAGTACTTC. Its protein product is CSAGSGSYEQYF.

This clonotype was observed many times. The CDR3 sequence is CASSTGVQETQYF. CDR3 nucleotide sequence: TGCGCCAGCAGTACGGGAGTCCAAGAGACCCAGTACTTC. V gene TRBV10-1 combines with J gene TRBJ2-5; possible D gene TRBD2, 6 bases. Trimming shortened V by 5 bases and J by 1 base, and 8 bases separated the two germline ends. The CDR3 is 13 amino acids. Germline CDR1 reads WNHNN; CDR2 reads SYGVQD (reference sequence).

The J gene is TRBJ1-5, the V gene TRBV2, with 8 bases lining up with TRBD1. Germline CDR1 reads SNHLY; CDR2 reads FYNNEI. The CDR3 contains 15 residues. The ends lost 6 bases at V and 2 bases at J; junction bases unmatched: 6. The CDR3 nucleotides are TGTGCCAGCAGAAAACAGGGGGAGGGCAATCAGCCCCAGCATTTT. Translated, it gives CASRKQGEGNQPQHF. Combining the CDR3 with reference TRBV2 and TRBJ1-5 gives the whole variable domain EPEVTQTPSHQVTQMGQEVILRCVPISNHLYFYWYRQILGQKVEFLVSFYNNEISEKSEIFDDQFSVERPDGSNFTLKIRSTKLEDSAMYFCASRKQGEGNQPQHFGDGTRLSIL.

This clonotype was seen at least ten times. This chain links TRBV2 with TRBJ1-6; perhaps TRBD1 as D (5 bases). V lost 8 bases, J lost 6 bases, and 8 bases lay in between. From germline, CDR1 is SNHLY and CDR2 FYNNEI. The CDR3 has 12 amino acids. This chain's CDR3 is CASGQGNSPLHF. In DNA, the CDR3 is TGTGCCAGCGGTCAGGGTAATTCACCCCTCCACTTT.

The V gene is TRBV7-9, the J gene TRBJ2-1; D remains ambiguous. Trimming removed 7 bases at V and 5 bases at J, with 6 bases between. Looked up from germline, CDR1 is SEHNR and CDR2 is FQNEAQ (reference sequence). The CDR3 totals 11 residues. This CDR3 is CASTSHNEQFF. CDR3 bases: TGTGCCAGCACATCACACAATGAGCAGTTCTTC.

The chain links TRBV5-1 to TRBJ1-5; a possible D gene is TRBD1 (5 bases). In germline, CDR1 is SGHRS, CDR2 YFSETQ. V was shortened by 7 bases and J by 4 bases, with 18 bases between the two germline ends. The length of the CDR3 is 15 residues. Written as DNA, the CDR3 is TGCGCCAGCCCCGGGGGTCGTCCCTCTAATCAGCCCCAGCATTTT. This encodes CASPGGRPSNQPQHF.

This clonotype was seen more than once but under ten times. This chain links TRBV19 with TRBJ2-1; D tentatively fits TRBD1 or TRBD2 (5 bases each). Per the germline V gene, CDR1 is LNHDA and CDR2 is SQIVND (reference sequence). Deletions cut 4 bases from V and 10 bases from J, with 11 bases between. This CDR3 is 12 amino acids long. DNA of the CDR3: TGTGCCAGTAGTAGGGACCCCCAAGAGCAGTTCTTC. Its translation: CASSRDPQEQFF.

This clonotype has a count of ten or more. The chain links TRBV19 to TRBJ1-6, with D tentatively TRBD1 (6 bases). The CDR3 is 16 residues long. CDR1 LNHDA and CDR2 SQIVND come from the germline V gene (reference sequence). V dropped 4 bases and J dropped 6 bases, with 16 bases sitting between them. In DNA, the CDR3 is TGTGCCAGTAGTACCTGGGACATCGGAGCTAATTCACCCCTCCACTTT. It encodes CASSTWDIGANSPLHF.

This clonotype appeared many times. The chain combines TRBV19 with TRBJ2-1; D is unclear. The CDR3 contains 15 residues. Germline assignment: CDR1 LNHDA and CDR2 SQIVND (reference sequence). V was shortened by 7 bases and J by 6 bases, with 19 bases between the two germline ends. CDR3 sequence: CASKADGQLSNEQFF. CDR3 DNA sequence: TGTGCCAGTAAGGCTGACGGGCAGTTAAGCAATGAGCAGTTCTTC. Combining the CDR3 with reference TRBV19 and TRBJ2-1 gives the whole variable domain DGGITQSPKYLFRKEGQNVTLSCEQNLNHDAMYWYRQDPGQGLRLIYYSQIVNDFQKGDIAEGYSVSREKKESFPLTVTSAQKNPTAFYLCASKADGQLSNEQFFGPGTRLTVL.

The chain joins TRBV20-1 to TRBJ2-2; 10 bases fit TRBD1. Losses at the gene ends were 6 bases for V and 5 bases for J; bases not matched to a gene: 6. Germline V gene sequence: CDR1 DFQATT, CDR2 SNEGSKA (reference sequence). The CDR3 is 14 amino acids. CDR3 in DNA: TGCAGTGCCATGGACAGGGGGGAGACCGGGGAGCTGTTTTTT. Its protein product is CSAMDRGETGELFF.

This chain links TRBV10-3 with TRBJ1-5; D remains unclear. Trimming removed 5 bases from V and 5 bases from J, with 7 bases in between. This CDR3 comprises 12 residues. The germline gives CDR1 ENHRY, CDR2 SYGVKD. DNA of the CDR3: TGTGCCATCAGTTCAGACGATCAGCCCCAGCATTTT. This encodes CAISSDDQPQHF.

On this clonotype: This could be a read error, since a much larger clone is one nucleotide away. V gene TRBV9 combines with J gene TRBJ2-3; possibly TRBD1 for D (6 bases). Trimming cost V 0 bases and J 2 bases, with 7 bases left between them. This CDR3 has 14 residues. Germline CDR1 is SGDLS and CDR2 is YYNGEE. CDR3 in DNA: TGTGCCAGCAGCGTAGGACAGGACACAGATACGCAGTATTTT. Translation gives CASSVGQDTDTQYF.

The rearrangement links TRBV5-4 to TRBJ1-1; TRBD1 is a possible D gene (5 bases). Germline loops: CDR1 SGHNT, CDR2 YYREEE (reference sequence). V lost 0 bases, J lost 0 bases, and 6 bases lay in between. The CDR3 runs 14 residues. CDR3 loop: CASSLAQVNTEAFF. The CDR3 coding sequence is TGTGCCAGCAGCTTGGCACAGGTGAACACTGAAGCTTTCTTT.

In its sample, this clonotype was seen many times. The chain recombines TRBV14 with TRBJ1-5, with D possibly being TRBD1 (5 bases). The CDR3 covers 16 residues. V gave up 0 bases and J gave up 0 bases, with 9 bases separating them. In germline, CDR1 is SGHDN, CDR2 FVKESK. The CDR3, as DNA: TGTGCCAGCAGCCAAGAGAAGGGGAATAGCAATCAGCCCCAGCATTTT. This sequence encodes CASSQEKGNSNQPQHF.

This clonotype has just a few counts. The chain employs TRBV20-1 and TRBJ1-4; D gene unclear. This CDR3 is 14 amino acids long. Trimming stripped 3 bases from V and 8 bases from J, with 16 bases between. From germline, CDR1 is DFQATT and CDR2 SNEGSKA (reference sequence). For the CDR3, the DNA is TGCAGTGCTAGTGGCCGCCAGCCCACGGAAAAACTGTTTTTT. Amino acid sequence: CSASGRQPTEKLFF.

Worth noting for this clonotype: A much bigger clone sits one base away, suggesting this may be a read error. For the CDR3, the DNA is TGTGCCAGCAGCGCACGTCGGGGGGCTTCCCGAGAGACCCAGTACTTC. It codes for CASSARRGASRETQYF. This chain uses TRBV7-8 with TRBJ2-5; TRBD2 might be the D (7 bases). The V gene lost 5 bases and the J gene lost 4 bases, with 20 bases spanning the gap. Germline V gene lookup returns CDR1 SGHVS and CDR2 FQNEAQ. The CDR3 covers 16 residues.

The chain recombines TRBV15 with TRBJ1-6; 9 positions match TRBD1. The V gene's germline CDR1 is LNHNV and CDR2 YYDKDF (reference sequence). Trimming cost V 5 bases and J 5 bases; bases outside gene matches: 4. The length of the CDR3 is 15 residues. The CDR3: CATSGTGTDNSPLHF. The CDR3 DNA reads TGTGCCACCAGCGGGACAGGGACGGATAATTCACCCCTCCACTTT. Filled out from reference TRBV15 and TRBJ1-6, the complete variable domain reads DAMVIQNPRYQVTQFGKPVTLSCSQTLNHNVMYWYQQKSSQAPKLLFHYYDKDFNNEADTPDNFQSRRPNTSFCFLDIRSPGLGDTAMYLCATSGTGTDNSPLHFGNGTRLTVT.

This chain connects TRBV19 to TRBJ1-2; D may be TRBD1 (5 bases). The CDR3 length is 14 residues. Between the trimmed V and J ends, which lost 1 base and 7 bases, there was a span of 13 bases. Germline CDR1 is LNHDA and CDR2 is SQIVND (reference sequence). Written as DNA, the CDR3 is TGTGCCAGTAGTATAGCTCCAGGGACGAGTGGCTACACCTTC. Its translation is CASSIAPGTSGYTF.

This chain uses TRBV14 with TRBJ1-1; no firm D call. Germline V gene data show CDR1 as SGHDN and CDR2 as FVKESK. This CDR3 is 11 amino acids long. The ends were cut back, 4 bases at V and 7 bases at J, with 7 bases in the middle. The CDR3 loop is CASSPSFEAFF. The CDR3 nucleotides read TGTGCCAGCAGCCCCTCGTTTGAAGCTTTCTTT.

This clonotype appeared a few times. The rearrangement links TRBV11-2 to TRBJ2-7, with 11 bases identical to TRBD2. There are 16 residues in the CDR3. Losses at the gene ends were 1 base for V and 2 bases for J; bases not matched to a gene: 4. The germline gives CDR1 SGHAT, CDR2 FQNNGV. CDR3 DNA sequence: TGTGCCAGCAGCTTAGTCGTTAGCGGGAGGGCCTACGAGCAGTACTTC. It codes for CASSLVVSGRAYEQYF.

This chain joins TRBV5-1 and TRBJ1-1; D is ambiguous. This CDR3 contains 10 residues. The V end was cut by 0 bases, the J end by 10 bases, with 4 bases between. Germline CDR1 is SGHRS and CDR2 is YFSETQ. The CDR3 DNA sequence: TGCGCCAGCAGCTTGGGACTAGCTTTCTTT. The encoded protein is CASSLGLAFF. Full variable domain (outside the CDR3, taken from reference TRBV5-1 and TRBJ1-1): KAGVTQTPRYLIKTRGQQVTLSCSPISGHRSVSWYQQTPGQGLQFLFEYFSETQRNKGNFPGRFSGRQFSNSRSEMNVSTLELGDSALYLCASSLGLAFFGQGTRLTVV.

This clonotype has a handful of counts. V gene TRBV5-1 combines with J gene TRBJ2-7, with 13 bases matching TRBD2. The germline CDR1 and CDR2 sequences are SGHRS and YFSETQ. Germline trimming cut 4 bases from V and 0 bases from J; bases unmatched to any gene: 4. There are 16 residues in the CDR3. For the CDR3, the DNA is TGCGCCAGCAGCCAGGGACTAGCGGGGCTCTCCTACGAGCAGTACTTC. It codes for CASSQGLAGLSYEQYF.

This sequence joins TRBV7-6 and TRBJ1-6, with TRBD1 identical over 8 bases. The V gene end was trimmed by 5 bases and the J gene end by 9 bases; junction bases not matched to a gene: 9. The CDR3 consists of 15 residues. Germline-derived CDR1 and CDR2 are SGHVS and FNYEAQ. The CDR3 reads CASSGRTGMGSPLHF. The CDR3 DNA reads as TGTGCCAGCAGCGGGAGGACAGGGATGGGTTCACCCCTCCACTTT.

This clonotype came up a few times. The chain links TRBV7-6 to TRBJ1-1; D unresolved. Between the trimmed V and J ends, which lost 1 base and 5 bases, there was a span of 11 bases. Germline V gene data show CDR1 as SGHVS and CDR2 as FNYEAQ. The CDR3 is 14 residues long. CDR3 DNA sequence: TGTGCCAGCAGCTTAGAGTCCCCAGTGACTGAAGCTTTCTTT. Amino acid sequence: CASSLESPVTEAFF.

This clonotype was detected only a few times. This chain connects TRBV11-2 to TRBJ2-3; 10 positions agree with TRBD1. From germline, CDR1 is SGHAT and CDR2 FQNNGV. The V segment lost 3 bases and the J segment 3 bases; nucleotides outside the gene matches: 9. The CDR3 loop spans 17 amino acids. This CDR3 is CASSFRRTGGRTDTQYF. In DNA, the CDR3 is TGTGCCAGCAGCTTCAGACGGACAGGGGGTCGAACAGATACGCAGTATTTT.

The chain has TRBV19 and TRBJ1-1; D gene uncertain. This CDR3 has 13 residues. V shed 6 bases and J shed 2 bases, with 10 bases lying between them. Germline CDR1 LNHDA, CDR2 SQIVND (reference sequence). CDR3 sequence: CASSGRTNTEAFF. The DNA for the CDR3 is TGTGCCAGTAGCGGACGGACCAACACTGAAGCTTTCTTT.